The next 28 T cell receptor beta chains were all read from a single sample in a study of blood T cell repertoires in COVID-19. Produced via immunoSEQ multiplex PCR; TCRdb's table is partial and in-frame only. The sample comprises 60,000 to 85,000 clones, approximately 75% of which are singletons, and 6.3% rests with the top ten. Source material: peripheral blood. These receptors were taken from a woman aged 55-75 years with acute or convalescent COVID-19.

The chain joins TRBV5-6 to TRBJ1-1, with TRBD1 matching 10 bases. The CDR3 is made up of 14 amino acids. CDR1 is SGHDT and CDR2 is YYEEEE in the germline V gene. Unmatched junction bases numbered 7, after V lost 1 base and J lost 10 bases. The CDR3, as DNA: TGTGCCAGCAGCTTGAGACAGGGGGCAGGAAGAGCTTTCTTT. This translates into CASSLRQGAGRAFF.

V is TRBV5-1 and J is TRBJ2-5, with D tentatively TRBD2 (6 bases). The germline V gene has CDR1 SGHRS and CDR2 YFSETQ. Between the trimmed V and J ends, which lost 4 bases and 5 bases, there was a span of 15 bases. This CDR3 spans 14 amino acids. The CDR3, as DNA: TGCGCCAGCAGCAGGGACTCTCAAAGGGAGACCCAGTACTTC. Translated: CASSRDSQRETQYF.

A single count supports this clone. The chain uses TRBV15 and TRBJ2-2; D possibly corresponds to TRBD1 (5 bases). The CDR3 contains 15 residues. Germline V gene data show CDR1 as LNHNV and CDR2 as YYDKDF (reference sequence). V was trimmed by 0 bases and J by 5 bases, leaving 10 bases between them. The CDR3 is CATSRDPRGTGELFF. The CDR3 region has the DNA TGTGCCACCAGCAGAGATCCAAGGGGTACCGGGGAGCTGTTTTTT.

The sample holds one count of this clone. The chain uses TRBV9 and TRBJ2-1, with D perhaps TRBD2 (5 bases). CDR1 and CDR2 (germline): SGDLS, YYNGEE. The V end was cut by 7 bases, the J end by 3 bases, with 11 bases between. This CDR3 comprises 13 residues. This chain's CDR3 is CASGRGGYNEQFF. Here the CDR3 DNA reads TGTGCCAGCGGCCGGGGTGGCTACAATGAGCAGTTCTTC.

The chain is built from TRBV19 and TRBJ1-1; no clear D. Germline V gene data show CDR1 as LNHDA and CDR2 as SQIVND (reference sequence). V was pared by 2 bases and J by 1 base, with 8 bases between. CDR3 length: 14 residues. The chain's CDR3 is CASSIRQENTEAFF. In nucleotides, the CDR3 is TGTGCCAGTAGTATAAGGCAGGAGAACACTGAAGCTTTCTTT.

This rearrangement joins TRBV2 to TRBJ2-5; 9 bases agree with TRBD1. Germline V gene lookup returns CDR1 SNHLY and CDR2 FYNNEI. J gave up 5 bases and V 6 bases, and 13 bases lay outside the gene matches. This CDR3 is 16 amino acids long. The CDR3 DNA reads as TGTGCCAGCAGGAGAGTCCCGGGACAGGGAGGGGAGACCCAGTACTTC. This translates into CASRRVPGQGGETQYF.

The genes are TRBV10-3 and TRBJ2-2; D ambiguous. This CDR3 has 13 residues. Trimming shortened V by 6 bases and J by 4 bases, and 9 bases separated the two germline ends. Germline V gene sequence: CDR1 ENHRY, CDR2 SYGVKD. CDR3 coding DNA: TGTGCCATCAGCTCCCTGAGCACCGGGGAGCTGTTTTTT. Its translation: CAISSLSTGELFF.

V is TRBV6-6 and J is TRBJ1-1; 8 positions match TRBD1. The CDR3 runs 12 residues. In germline, CDR1 is MNHNY, CDR2 SVGAGI (reference sequence). The V and J ends lost 9 bases and 1 base, in that order; junction bases with no gene match: 1. The CDR3 protein is CASGTGNTEAFF. The CDR3 DNA reads TGTGCCAGTGGGACAGGGAACACTGAAGCTTTCTTT.

The chain employs TRBV3-1 (or the pseudogene TRBV3-2) and TRBJ2-3, with 7 bases that match TRBD2. Germline V gene lookup returns CDR1 LGHDT and CDR2 YNNKEL (reference sequence). The trim removed 4 bases at V and 4 bases at J, leaving 14 bases unmatched. CDR3 length equals 17 residues. The CDR3 region is CASSLEEAGVVPDTQYF. Here the CDR3 DNA reads TGTGCCAGCAGCCTAGAGGAGGCGGGGGTCGTTCCAGATACGCAGTATTTT.

This clone showed up just once. The J gene is TRBJ2-7, the V gene TRBV3-1 (or the pseudogene TRBV3-2); D may be TRBD1 (5 bases). CDR3 size: 16 residues. In germline, CDR1 is LGHDT, CDR2 YNNKEL (reference sequence). Between the trimmed V and J ends, which lost 3 bases and 1 base, there was a span of 16 bases. CDR3 sequence (DNA): TGTGCCAGCAGCCACGCCGGCCGCCAGGGATCCTACGAGCAGTACTTC. This translates into CASSHAGRQGSYEQYF.

The rearrangement links TRBV11-3 to TRBJ2-1; D is unclear. V lost 5 bases, J lost 5 bases, and 19 bases lay in between. This CDR3 has 16 residues. CDR1 and CDR2 from the germline V gene are SGHNT and YENEEA. The CDR3 DNA follows: TGTGCCAGCAGCCCCGCCTTGAGCGCCTACGACAATGAGCAGTTCTTC. Protein product: CASSPALSAYDNEQFF. Looking up the rest from reference TRBV11-3 and TRBJ2-1 gives the full variable domain: EAGVVQSPRYKIIEKKQPVAFWCNPISGHNTLYWYLQNLGQGPELLIRYENEEAVDDSQLPKDRFSAERLKGVDSTLKIQPAELGDSAVYLCASSPALSAYDNEQFFGPGTRLTVL.

The chain couples TRBV27 to TRBJ2-7, with a weak D call TRBD1 (6 bases). CDR3 length: 14 amino acids. V gave up 6 bases and J gave up 3 bases, with 15 bases separating them. Germline V gene data show CDR1 as MNHEY and CDR2 as SMNVEV (reference sequence). CDR3 sequence: CASSLTGSVYEQYF. In DNA form, the CDR3 reads TGTGCCAGCAGCCTAACAGGGTCGGTCTACGAGCAGTACTTC.

CDR3 in DNA: TGTGCCAGCAGCCAAAACCCACAGGGAGCTCAGCCCCAGCATTTT. It codes for CASSQNPQGAQPQHF. This sequence joins TRBV3-1 (or the pseudogene TRBV3-2) and TRBJ1-5; D possibly corresponds to TRBD1 (6 bases). Germline CDR1 LGHDT, CDR2 YNNKEL (reference sequence). The CDR3 is 15 residues long. The germline V and J ends were trimmed by 2 bases and 6 bases, with 14 bases remaining between them.

Only one count was recorded for this clone. J is TRBJ1-1 and V is TRBV11-1; D may be TRBD1 (6 bases). The length of the CDR3 is 14 residues. V was pared by 4 bases and J by 2 bases, with 11 bases between. Germline V gene lookup returns CDR1 SGHAT and CDR2 FQDESV (reference sequence). Here the CDR3 DNA reads TGTGCCAGCAGCTCACAGGGCATTAACACTGAAGCTTTCTTT. This encodes CASSSQGINTEAFF.

The chain links TRBV6-2 or TRBV6-3 to TRBJ2-2; D may be TRBD1 (6 bases). V lost 3 bases to trimming and J lost 4 bases, with 15 bases between them. The CDR3 extends over 16 amino acids. CDR1 and CDR2 from the germline V gene are MNHEY and SVGEGT. The CDR3 sequence is CASSYTTGYGTGELFF. The CDR3 nucleotides read TGTGCCAGCAGTTATACAACAGGGTATGGCACCGGGGAGCTGTTTTTT.

The chain joins TRBV5-6 to TRBJ2-3, with 13 bases fitting TRBD2. V gave up 4 bases and J gave up 7 bases; unmatched junction bases: 6. Germline assignment: CDR1 SGHDT and CDR2 YYEEEE. The CDR3 runs to 15 residues. In DNA form, the CDR3 reads TGTGCCAGCAGCCCACTAGCGGGGGGGCAAAATACGCAGTATTTT. Its translation is CASSPLAGGQNTQYF.

The chain employs TRBV7-9 and TRBJ2-3; weak D call: TRBD2 (6 bases). Deletions cut 4 bases from V and 5 bases from J, with 19 bases between. Per the germline V gene, CDR1 is SEHNR and CDR2 is FQNEAQ (reference sequence). The CDR3 extends over 16 amino acids. CDR3 in amino acids: CASSSRDGETRDTQYF. CDR3 bases: TGTGCCAGCAGCTCCCGGGACGGTGAGACTAGAGATACGCAGTATTTT. The full variable domain, its missing parts supplied by reference TRBV7-9 and TRBJ2-3, is DTGVSQNPRHKITKRGQNVTFRCDPISEHNRLYWYRQTLGQGPEFLTYFQNEAQLEKSRLLSDRFSAERPKGSFSTLEIQRTEQGDSAMYLCASSSRDGETRDTQYFGPGTRLTVL.

As DNA, the CDR3 is TGCGCCAGCAGATTTCCGGCGGGCACTGAAGCTTTCTTT. Amino acid sequence: CASRFPAGTEAFF. The J gene is TRBJ1-1, the V gene TRBV5-1; D not resolved. Germline loops: CDR1 SGHRS, CDR2 YFSETQ. V dropped 5 bases and J dropped 4 bases, with 12 bases sitting between them. This CDR3 is 13 amino acids long.

This chain uses TRBV5-1 with TRBJ1-3, with 8 bases lining up with TRBD1. This CDR3 comprises 15 residues. V lost 1 base to trimming and J lost 1 base; unmatched junction nucleotides: 1. Germline V CDR1 and CDR2: SGHRS, YFSETQ. CDR3 loop: CASSLNRGSGNTIYF. The CDR3 nucleotides are TGCGCCAGCAGCTTGAACAGGGGGTCTGGAAACACCATATATTTT.

The chain is built from TRBV5-3 and TRBJ1-4; D is unresolved. TRBV5-3 is reported as an ORF; its role is uncertain. The CDR3 totals 14 residues. V shed 0 bases and J shed 6 bases, with 9 bases lying between them. In DNA, the CDR3 is TGTGCCAGAAGCTTGGCAGTGTCTTATGAAAAACTGTTTTTT. Protein product: CARSLAVSYEKLFF.

This chain links TRBV7-6 with TRBJ1-3; D ambiguous. The CDR3 has 13 residues. Trimming took 5 bases from V and 0 from J, leaving 5 bases between them. The germline CDR1 and CDR2 sequences are SGHVS and FNYEAQ. The CDR3 DNA sequence: TGTGCCAGCAGCCTCAGCTCTGGAAACACCATATATTTT. Protein: CASSLSSGNTIYF.

This sequence joins TRBV14 and TRBJ2-5; D is uncertain. This CDR3 contains 16 residues. V was pared by 4 bases and J by 2 bases, with 17 bases between. Germline-derived CDR1 and CDR2 are SGHDN and FVKESK. CDR3 nucleotide sequence: TGTGCCAGCAGCCTTTCCCTAGTCTGGTGGCAAGAGACCCAGTACTTC. This gives the protein CASSLSLVWWQETQYF.

The genes are TRBV4-1 and TRBJ1-4; 9 bases fit TRBD1. Per germline, CDR1 MGHRA and CDR2 YSYEKL. The CDR3 covers 18 residues. V was clipped by 3 bases and J by 7 bases; unmatched bases: 15. CDR3 sequence reads: CASSQKGQGPSGGEKLFF. CDR3 nucleotides: TGCGCCAGCAGCCAGAAGGGACAGGGACCCTCGGGGGGTGAAAAACTGTTTTTT.

This chain connects TRBV27 to TRBJ2-2; D gene uncertain. The CDR3 has 12 amino acids. CDR1 and CDR2 from the germline V gene are MNHEY and SMNVEV (reference sequence). V gave up 5 bases and J gave up 6 bases, with 7 bases separating them. The chain's CDR3 is CASSSYSGELFF. The CDR3 DNA sequence: TGTGCCAGCAGTAGTTACTCCGGGGAGCTGTTTTTT.

This chain links TRBV2 with TRBJ2-7, with a weak D call TRBD1 (5 bases). The CDR3 has 12 amino acids. V shed 6 bases and J shed 7 bases, with 13 bases lying between them. Germline CDR1 reads SNHLY; CDR2 reads FYNNEI. The CDR3 nucleotides are TGTGCCAGCAGCAAACAGGCTCTGGAGCAGTACTTC. Its protein is CASSKQALEQYF. Looking up the rest from reference TRBV2 and TRBJ2-7 gives the full variable domain: EPEVTQTPSHQVTQMGQEVILRCVPISNHLYFYWYRQILGQKVEFLVSFYNNEISEKSEIFDDQFSVERPDGSNFTLKIRSTKLEDSAMYFCASSKQALEQYFGPGTRLTVT.

The chain couples TRBV28 to TRBJ2-1; D unresolved. There are 13 residues in the CDR3. Germline CDR1 MDHEN, CDR2 SYDVKM. V lost 7 bases and J lost 0, with 7 bases in between. CDR3 in DNA: TGTGCCAGCATCGAGGCCTCCTACAATGAGCAGTTCTTC. This gives the protein CASIEASYNEQFF.

The chain couples TRBV9 to TRBJ1-4; 7 bases match TRBD1. Germline V gene data show CDR1 as SGDLS and CDR2 as YYNGEE. The CDR3 is 13 residues long. With 3 bases clipped from V and 8 bases from J, the junction kept 4 bases outside the gene matches. The CDR3 nucleotides are TGTGCCAGCAGCGGGCAGGGACAGGAAAAACTGTTTTTT. As protein: CASSGQGQEKLFF.

CDR3 sequence: CASSPDREAYEQYF. As DNA, the CDR3 is TGCGCCAGCAGCCCCGACAGGGAAGCGTACGAGCAGTACTTC. This chain links TRBV4-3 with TRBJ2-7; 7 nucleotides agree with TRBD1. Unmatched junction bases numbered 7, after V lost 4 bases and J lost 4 bases. The CDR3 runs to 14 residues. The germline V gene encodes CDR1 LGHNA and CDR2 YSLEER.